This TCR beta chain was profiled in a study of blood T cells in healthy people across ages. Trimming shortened V by 5 bases and J by 4 bases, and 15 bases separated the two germline ends. This CDR3 spans 15 amino acids. Per germline, CDR1 MDHEN and CDR2 SYDVKM. Primed by a sample-barcoded 5' primer and a J-beta primer mix, a second PCR proceeded for about 7 to 11 cycles. Via MiXCR, TCRdb re-called the 5' RACE reads, giving one row per CDR3 protein. The sample records 800,000 or so distinct CDR3 sequences, just under 25% being singletons. The same specimen was also included in a second study, on T cells of mothers and their children.

The chain is built from TRBV28 and TRBJ2-1, with D perhaps given as TRBD1 or TRBD2 (5 bases each). The sample taken for sequencing was blood. The source is a boy aged 5 to 17 in good health. The CDR3 reads CASSPLVGEYNEQFF. The CDR3 DNA is TGTGCCAGCAGTCCTCTAGTGGGGGAGTACAATGAGCAGTTCTTC.